The 25 T cell receptor beta chains given below trace back to one sample, sequenced in a study of OX40 agonist ivuxolimab in advanced cancers. Libraries were prepared by immunoSEQ multiplex PCR; TCRdb keeps only in-frame clonotypes and omits some of them. This sample yields 80,000 to 100,000 clones, of which over 75% are seen a single time; just over 0.3% belongs to the top ten. Specimen: CD4+ or CD8+ T cells sorted from blood, collected in a trial of the OX40 agonist ivuxolimab. The receptor set was obtained from an adult with an advanced solid tumor such as melanoma, head and neck, liver or kidney cancer.

The rearrangement joins TRBV7-9 to TRBJ2-2, with D possibly matching TRBD1 (5 bases). Germline loops: CDR1 SEHNR, CDR2 FQNEAQ (reference sequence). The CDR3 spans 14 residues. V gave up 8 bases and J gave up 6 bases, with 16 bases separating them. CDR3 bases: TGTGCCAGCCCCAGAACAGGAAGAGCCGGGGAGCTGTTTTTT. It specifies CASPRTGRAGELFF.

This clone was detected only once. The V and J genes are TRBV7-2 and TRBJ1-2; D is undetermined. From germline, CDR1 is SGHTA and CDR2 FQGNSA. This CDR3 spans 13 amino acids. V lost 4 bases and J lost 7, with 13 bases in between. CDR3 residues: CASSSTVKPGYTF. As DNA, the CDR3 is TGTGCCAGCAGCTCTACAGTGAAGCCTGGCTACACCTTC.

J is TRBJ2-3 and V is TRBV5-6, with TRBD1 as a possible D gene (6 bases). The CDR3 contains 16 residues. CDR1 is SGHDT, CDR2 YYEEEE, per germline. Trimming removed 0 bases at V and 2 bases at J, with 13 bases between. The CDR3 here is CASSLAPGVLTDTQYF. CDR3 DNA sequence: TGTGCCAGCAGCTTGGCGCCAGGGGTCCTCACAGATACGCAGTATTTT.

Here the CDR3 DNA reads TGTGCCAGCAGTGAAAGCAGTCCCTACGAGCAGTACTTC. Translated: CASSESSPYEQYF. The chain employs TRBV6-1 and TRBJ2-7, with no clear D. The CDR3 loop spans 13 amino acids. V shed 2 bases and J shed 2 bases, with 7 bases lying between them. Germline V gene lookup returns CDR1 MNHNS and CDR2 SASEGT.

V and J are TRBV6-5 and TRBJ1-2, with 7 bases lining up with TRBD1. Trimming cost V 5 bases and J 4 bases; bases outside gene matches: 10. The CDR3 runs to 15 residues. The germline V gene has CDR1 MNHEY and CDR2 SVGAGI. CDR3 in DNA: TGTGCCAGCAGTCTCATTGGAGCAGGGGGCTATGGCTACACCTTC. As protein: CASSLIGAGGYGYTF.

CDR3 protein: CSVPGTGGLVYGYTF. CDR3 nucleotides: TGCAGCGTCCCCGGGACAGGGGGTTTGGTCTATGGCTACACCTTC. The chain is built from TRBV29-1 and TRBJ1-2; 11 positions match TRBD1. The trim removed 6 bases at V and 4 bases at J, leaving 10 bases unmatched. The CDR3 covers 15 residues. Germline values: CDR1 SQVTM, CDR2 ANQGSEA.

The V and J genes are TRBV18 and TRBJ1-1, with D perhaps TRBD1 (6 bases). Germline assignment: CDR1 KGHSH and CDR2 LQKENI. CDR3 size: 17 residues. Trimming removed 0 bases from V and 6 bases from J, with 20 bases in between. CDR3 bases: TGTGCCAGCTCACCACCGGTTGGGGGCTTATTGGCGGCTGAAGCTTTCTTT. The encoded protein is CASSPPVGGLLAAEAFF. Using reference TRBV18 and TRBJ1-1 for the parts outside the CDR3, the full variable domain is NAGVMQNPRHLVRRRGQEARLRCSPMKGHSHVYWYRQLPEEGLKFMVYLQKENIIDESGMPKERFSAEFPKEGPSILRIQQVVRGDSAAYFCASSPPVGGLLAAEAFFGQGTRLTVV.

The rearrangement joins TRBV7-9 to TRBJ1-1, with D perhaps TRBD1 (6 bases). V was pared by 5 bases and J by 3 bases, with 10 bases between. The germline V gene encodes CDR1 SEHNR and CDR2 FQNEAQ (reference sequence). The length of the CDR3 is 13 residues. The CDR3 coding sequence is TGTGCCAGCAGCCCAGGGACACACACTGAAGCTTTCTTT. This sequence encodes CASSPGTHTEAFF.

The chain uses TRBV19 and TRBJ1-5, with D possibly being TRBD1 (5 bases). Germline CDR1 reads LNHDA; CDR2 reads SQIVND (reference sequence). V lost 5 bases and J 0 bases, leaving 11 bases between the germline ends. The length of the CDR3 is 15 residues. The CDR3 loop is CASSGTDASNQPQHF. The CDR3 bases are TGTGCCAGTAGTGGGACGGACGCTAGCAATCAGCCCCAGCATTTT.

The chain combines TRBV11-3 with TRBJ2-6, with TRBD1 as a possible D gene (6 bases). Trimming took off 2 bases at V and 1 base at J, with 9 bases between the two ends. Germline CDR1 and CDR2: SGHNT and YENEEA. The length of the CDR3 is 16 residues. CDR3 coding DNA: TGTGCCAGCAGCTTAAGGGGGAGTTCTGGGGCCAACGTCCTGACTTTC. It translates to CASSLRGSSGANVLTF.

The V call is TRBV2, the J call TRBJ1-4; D not resolved. Trimming cost V 2 bases and J 14 bases, with 12 bases left between them. Germline assignment: CDR1 SNHLY and CDR2 FYNNEI. CDR3 length: 12 residues. The CDR3 nucleotides read TGTGCCAGCAGTGAATCAAGACCGTCCCTGTTTTTT. Amino acids: CASSESRPSLFF.

The chain links TRBV5-5 to TRBJ2-7; the D gene could be TRBD1 or TRBD2 (5 bases each). CDR1 is SGHKS and CDR2 is YYEKEE in the germline V gene (reference sequence). The V end lost 0 bases, the J end lost 3 bases, and 13 bases lay between the germline ends. The CDR3 is 15 amino acids. The CDR3 loop reads CASSLGGTAFYEQYF. DNA of the CDR3: TGTGCCAGCAGCTTGGGTGGGACGGCCTTCTACGAGCAGTACTTC.

This clone was picked up one time. The chain employs TRBV7-6 and TRBJ2-7; D remains unclear. The CDR3 covers 14 residues. The V gene lost 1 base and the J gene lost 6 bases, with 13 bases spanning the gap. Germline CDR1 SGHVS, CDR2 FNYEAQ. CDR3 sequence: CASSLGSRLGEQYF. CDR3 nucleotides: TGTGCCAGCAGCTTAGGCAGCCGGTTAGGCGAGCAGTACTTC.

In this sample, this clone turned up once. The rearrangement joins TRBV5-4 to TRBJ2-5; 8 bases map to TRBD1. The germline CDR1 and CDR2 sequences are SGHNT and YYREEE (reference sequence). The ends lost 4 bases at V and 1 base at J; junction bases unmatched: 3. The CDR3 has 14 amino acids. The CDR3 bases are TGTGCCAGCAGCGTCGGACAGGGCCAAGAGACCCAGTACTTC. Residues: CASSVGQGQETQYF.

V is TRBV5-1 and J is TRBJ1-6, with D perhaps TRBD1 (6 bases). Trimming cost V 2 bases and J 9 bases, with 21 bases left between them. Germline CDR1 and CDR2: SGHRS and YFSETQ. The CDR3 spans 17 residues. The CDR3 spells CASSLSGTPSPGSPLHF. The CDR3 region has the DNA TGCGCCAGCAGCTTATCCGGGACACCTTCCCCAGGTTCACCCCTCCACTTT.

The chain employs TRBV6-1 and TRBJ1-1; D is possibly TRBD1 (6 bases). Germline assignment: CDR1 MNHNS and CDR2 SASEGT. This CDR3 spans 14 amino acids. The germline V and J ends were trimmed by 6 bases and 4 bases, with 15 bases remaining between them. CDR3 residues: CASSGRTAATEAFF. DNA for the CDR3: TGTGCCAGCAGCGGGAGGACAGCCGCCACTGAAGCTTTCTTT.

The chain recombines TRBV4-2 with TRBJ1-2; D unresolved. Germline V gene data show CDR1 as LGHNA and CDR2 as YNFKEQ. V was clipped by 1 base and J by 5 bases, with 14 bases between them. The CDR3 length is 15 residues. CDR3 amino acids: CASSQGGIGSYGYTF. CDR3 DNA: TGTGCCAGCAGCCAAGGGGGTATCGGTTCTTATGGCTACACCTTC.

This sequence joins TRBV4-2 and TRBJ2-4, with 12 bases fitting TRBD2. The CDR3 covers 14 residues. The germline V gene has CDR1 LGHNA and CDR2 YNFKEQ. The trim removed 0 bases at V and 11 bases at J, leaving 2 bases unmatched. The CDR3: CASSQETSGGLQYF. For the CDR3, the DNA is TGTGCCAGCAGCCAAGAGACTAGCGGGGGTCTTCAGTACTTC.

V usage is TRBV5-4 and J usage is TRBJ1-4; D uncertain. Trimming took 3 bases from V and 8 from J, leaving 17 bases between them. CDR1 is SGHNT, CDR2 YYREEE, per germline (reference sequence). There are 15 residues in the CDR3. The CDR3 reads CASSYGGNIGEKLFF. The CDR3 region has the DNA TGTGCCAGCAGCTATGGAGGGAACATCGGAGAAAAACTGTTTTTT.

This clone was observed a few times. The chain uses TRBV7-3 and TRBJ1-2; 8 nucleotides line up with TRBD1. The CDR3 runs 16 residues. CDR1 and CDR2 from the germline V gene are SGHTA and FQGTGA. Germline trimming cut 3 bases from V and 8 bases from J; bases unmatched to any gene: 14. CDR3 protein: CASSFQGTGALSGYTF. The CDR3 DNA is TGTGCCAGCAGCTTCCAAGGGACAGGTGCGTTGAGCGGCTACACCTTC.

In its sample, this clone was seen once. This chain connects TRBV18 to TRBJ2-3; maybe TRBD1 (6 bases). This CDR3 is built from 13 residues. Trimming shortened V by 4 bases and J by 6 bases, and 11 bases separated the two germline ends. The V gene's germline CDR1 is KGHSH and CDR2 LQKENI. The chain's CDR3 is CASSLNRDDTQYF. CDR3 in DNA: TGTGCCAGCTCACTAAACAGGGATGATACGCAGTATTTT.

This rearrangement joins TRBV10-3 to TRBJ1-2; TRBD1 aligns across 9 bases. CDR3 length equals 15 residues. Germline-derived CDR1 and CDR2 are ENHRY and SYGVKD. Trimming took 3 bases from V and 2 from J; bases not matched to a gene: 4. Here the CDR3 DNA reads TGTGCCATCAGTGACACAGGGGGCGGGAACTATGGCTACACCTTC. It yields the protein CAISDTGGGNYGYTF.

There are a few counts of this clone. The chain couples TRBV11-2 to TRBJ1-4; 9 nucleotides match TRBD1. Germline CDR1 SGHAT, CDR2 FQNNGV. Trimming took 2 bases from V and 8 from J; bases not matched to a gene: 3. This CDR3 has 14 residues. CDR3 loop: CASSLRQGGEKLFF. CDR3 nucleotide sequence: TGTGCCAGCAGCTTACGACAGGGGGGAGAAAAACTGTTTTTT.

In DNA, the CDR3 is TGTGCCAGCAGCCGCCTGCGGGGGGGTAAGGGCACAGATACGCAGTATTTT. Translated: CASSRLRGGKGTDTQYF. The chain recombines TRBV5-6 with TRBJ2-3; 9 bases align to TRBD2. J lost 1 base, V lost 4 bases, and 10 bases had no gene match. CDR1 and CDR2 from the germline V gene are SGHDT and YYEEEE. The length of the CDR3 is 17 residues.

This clone appeared once. This chain joins TRBV6-1 and TRBJ2-3, with D perhaps matching TRBD2 (7 bases). From germline, CDR1 is MNHNS and CDR2 SASEGT. The CDR3 loop spans 15 amino acids. With 10 bases removed from V and 2 bases from J, the gap between germline ends came to 19 bases. The CDR3 DNA reads as TGTGCCACCCACCCCCGGGGGGCCTCCACAGATACGCAGTATTTT. It specifies CATHPRGASTDTQYF.